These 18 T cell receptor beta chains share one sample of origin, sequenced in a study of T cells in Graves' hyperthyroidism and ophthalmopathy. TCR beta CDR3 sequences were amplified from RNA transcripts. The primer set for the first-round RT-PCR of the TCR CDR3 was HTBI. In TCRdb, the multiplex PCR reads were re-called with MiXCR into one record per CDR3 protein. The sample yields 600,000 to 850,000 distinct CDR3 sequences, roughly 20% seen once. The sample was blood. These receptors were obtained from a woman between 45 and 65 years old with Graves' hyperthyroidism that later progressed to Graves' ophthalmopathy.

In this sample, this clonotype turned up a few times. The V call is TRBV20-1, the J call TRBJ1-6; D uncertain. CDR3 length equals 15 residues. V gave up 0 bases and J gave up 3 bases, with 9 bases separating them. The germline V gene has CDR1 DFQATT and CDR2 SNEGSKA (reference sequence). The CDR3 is CSARERECYNSPLHF. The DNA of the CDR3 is TGCAGTGCTAGAGAACGGGAATGCTATAATTCACCCCTCCACTTT.

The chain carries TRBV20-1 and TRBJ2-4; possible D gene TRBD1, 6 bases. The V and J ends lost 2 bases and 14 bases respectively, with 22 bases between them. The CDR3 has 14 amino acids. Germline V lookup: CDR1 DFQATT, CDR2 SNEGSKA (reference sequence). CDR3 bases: TGCAGTGCTAGATCTTCACAGGGCCAAAGGATCGAGTACTTC. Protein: CSARSSQGQRIEYF.

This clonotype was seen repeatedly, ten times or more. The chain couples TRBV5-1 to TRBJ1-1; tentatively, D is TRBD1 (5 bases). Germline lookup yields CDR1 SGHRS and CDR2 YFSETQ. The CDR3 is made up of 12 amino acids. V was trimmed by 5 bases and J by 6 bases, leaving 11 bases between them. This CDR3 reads CASRDTGPEAFF. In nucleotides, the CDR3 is TGCGCCAGCAGAGATACAGGTCCTGAAGCTTTCTTT.

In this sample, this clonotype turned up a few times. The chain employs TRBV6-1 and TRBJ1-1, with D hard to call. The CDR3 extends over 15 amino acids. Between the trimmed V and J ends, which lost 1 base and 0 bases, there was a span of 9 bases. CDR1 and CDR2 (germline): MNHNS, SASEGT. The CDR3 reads CASSEVGLMNTEAFF. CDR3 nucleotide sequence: TGTGCCAGCAGTGAAGTGGGCCTCATGAACACTGAAGCTTTCTTT.

The CDR3 reads CSVVPPPPYNEQFF. CDR3 nucleotides: TGCAGCGTTGTTCCCCCTCCACCATACAATGAGCAGTTCTTC. The chain has TRBV29-1 and TRBJ2-1, with unresolved D. Trimming took off 4 bases at V and 4 bases at J, with 14 bases between the two ends. Germline V CDR1 and CDR2: SQVTM, ANQGSEA. There are 14 residues in the CDR3.

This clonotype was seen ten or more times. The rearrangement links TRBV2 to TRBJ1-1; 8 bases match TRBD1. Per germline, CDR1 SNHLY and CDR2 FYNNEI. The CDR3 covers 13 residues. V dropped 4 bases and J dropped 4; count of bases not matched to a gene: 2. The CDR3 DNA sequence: TGTGCCAGCAGTGGACAGGGGTTCACTGAAGCTTTCTTT. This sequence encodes CASSGQGFTEAFF.

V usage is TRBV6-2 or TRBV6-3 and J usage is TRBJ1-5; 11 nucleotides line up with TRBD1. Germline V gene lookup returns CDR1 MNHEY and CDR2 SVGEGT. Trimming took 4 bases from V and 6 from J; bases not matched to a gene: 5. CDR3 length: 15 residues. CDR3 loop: CASSFGTGGSQPQHF. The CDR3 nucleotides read TGTGCCAGCAGTTTTGGGACAGGGGGGAGTCAGCCCCAGCATTTT.

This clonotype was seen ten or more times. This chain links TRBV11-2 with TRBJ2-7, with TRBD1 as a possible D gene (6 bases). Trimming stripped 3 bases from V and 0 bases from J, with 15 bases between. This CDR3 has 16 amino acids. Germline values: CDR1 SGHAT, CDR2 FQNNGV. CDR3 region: CASSFIGDTTSYEQYF. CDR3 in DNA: TGTGCCAGCAGCTTTATAGGGGACACCACCTCCTACGAGCAGTACTTC.

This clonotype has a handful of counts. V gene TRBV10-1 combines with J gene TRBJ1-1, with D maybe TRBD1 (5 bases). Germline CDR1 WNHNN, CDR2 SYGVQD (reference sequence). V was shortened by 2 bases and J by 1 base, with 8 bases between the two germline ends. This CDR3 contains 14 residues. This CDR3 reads CASSEDSWNTEAFF. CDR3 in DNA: TGCGCCAGCAGTGAGGACAGTTGGAACACTGAAGCTTTCTTT.

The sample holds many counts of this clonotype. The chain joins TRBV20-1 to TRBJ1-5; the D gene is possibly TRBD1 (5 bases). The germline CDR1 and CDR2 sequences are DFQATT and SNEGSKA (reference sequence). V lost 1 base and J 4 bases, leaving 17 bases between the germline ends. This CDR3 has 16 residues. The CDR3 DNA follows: TGCAGTGCTAGAGCCCGACAGACCAGGTGGAATCAGCCCCAGCATTTT. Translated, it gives CSARARQTRWNQPQHF.

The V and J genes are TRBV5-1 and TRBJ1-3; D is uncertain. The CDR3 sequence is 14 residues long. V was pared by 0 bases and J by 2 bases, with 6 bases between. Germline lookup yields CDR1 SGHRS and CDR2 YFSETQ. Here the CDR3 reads CASSLDSPGNTIYF. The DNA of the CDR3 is TGCGCCAGCAGCTTGGATTCACCTGGAAACACCATATATTTT.

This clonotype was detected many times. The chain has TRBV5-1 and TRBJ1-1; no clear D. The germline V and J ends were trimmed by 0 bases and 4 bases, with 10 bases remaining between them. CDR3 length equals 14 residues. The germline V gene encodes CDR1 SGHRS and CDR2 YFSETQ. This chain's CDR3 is CASSLVGPGTEAFF. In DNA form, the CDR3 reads TGCGCCAGCAGCTTGGTGGGTCCAGGCACTGAAGCTTTCTTT.

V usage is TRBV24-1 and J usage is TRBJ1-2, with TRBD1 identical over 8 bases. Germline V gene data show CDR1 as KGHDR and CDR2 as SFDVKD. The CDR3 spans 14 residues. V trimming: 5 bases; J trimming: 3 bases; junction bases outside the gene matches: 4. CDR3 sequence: CATSVGQGDYGYTF. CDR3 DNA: TGTGCCACCAGTGTTGGACAGGGAGACTATGGCTACACCTTC.

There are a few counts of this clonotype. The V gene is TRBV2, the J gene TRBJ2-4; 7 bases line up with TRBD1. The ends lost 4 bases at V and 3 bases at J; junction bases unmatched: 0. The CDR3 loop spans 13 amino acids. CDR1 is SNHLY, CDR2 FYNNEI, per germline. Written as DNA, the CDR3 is TGTGCCAGCAGTGGGGACAGCAAAAACATTCAGTACTTC. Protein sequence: CASSGDSKNIQYF.

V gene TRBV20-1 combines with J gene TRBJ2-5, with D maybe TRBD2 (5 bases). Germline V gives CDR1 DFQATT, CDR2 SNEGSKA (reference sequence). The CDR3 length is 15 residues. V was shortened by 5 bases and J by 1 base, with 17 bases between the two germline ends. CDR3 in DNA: TGCAGTGCTCCCCGGTGGGGAGTGGGCCAAGAGACCCAGTACTTC. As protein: CSAPRWGVGQETQYF.

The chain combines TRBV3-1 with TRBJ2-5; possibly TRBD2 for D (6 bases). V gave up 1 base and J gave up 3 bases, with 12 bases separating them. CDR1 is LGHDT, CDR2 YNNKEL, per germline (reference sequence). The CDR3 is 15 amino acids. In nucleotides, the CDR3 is TGTGCCAGCAGCCAAGTATCACTAGCTAAAGAGACCCAGTACTTC. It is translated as CASSQVSLAKETQYF.

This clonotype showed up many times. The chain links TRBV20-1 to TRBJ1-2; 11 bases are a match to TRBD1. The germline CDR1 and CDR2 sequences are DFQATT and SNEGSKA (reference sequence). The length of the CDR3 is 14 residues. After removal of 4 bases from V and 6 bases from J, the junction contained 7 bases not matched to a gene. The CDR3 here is CSAMRTGGAHGYTF. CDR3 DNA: TGCAGTGCTATGAGGACAGGGGGCGCCCATGGCTACACCTTC.

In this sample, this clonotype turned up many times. This CDR3 reads CSAHRLAGGPNNEQFF. The CDR3 DNA reads TGCAGTGCTCACAGACTAGCGGGGGGGCCGAACAATGAGCAGTTCTTC. The chain has TRBV20-1 and TRBJ2-1; 14 bases agree with TRBD2. Germline lookup yields CDR1 DFQATT and CDR2 SNEGSKA (reference sequence). The length of the CDR3 is 16 residues. V was clipped by 5 bases and J by 5 bases; unmatched bases: 8.